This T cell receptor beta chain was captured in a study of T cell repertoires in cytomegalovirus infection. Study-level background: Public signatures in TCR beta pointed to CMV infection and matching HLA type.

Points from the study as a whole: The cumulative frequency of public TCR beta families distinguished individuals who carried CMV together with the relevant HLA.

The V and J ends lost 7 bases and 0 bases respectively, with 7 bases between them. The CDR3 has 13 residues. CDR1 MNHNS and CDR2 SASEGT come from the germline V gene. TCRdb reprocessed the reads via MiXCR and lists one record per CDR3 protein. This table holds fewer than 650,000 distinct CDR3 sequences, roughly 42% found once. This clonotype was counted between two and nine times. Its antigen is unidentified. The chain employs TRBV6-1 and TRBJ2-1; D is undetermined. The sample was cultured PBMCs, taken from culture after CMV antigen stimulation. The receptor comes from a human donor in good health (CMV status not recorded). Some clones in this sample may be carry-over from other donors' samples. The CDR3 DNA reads TGTGCCAGCACCCGAAACTCCTACAATGAGCAGTTCTTC. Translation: CASTRNSYNEQFF.